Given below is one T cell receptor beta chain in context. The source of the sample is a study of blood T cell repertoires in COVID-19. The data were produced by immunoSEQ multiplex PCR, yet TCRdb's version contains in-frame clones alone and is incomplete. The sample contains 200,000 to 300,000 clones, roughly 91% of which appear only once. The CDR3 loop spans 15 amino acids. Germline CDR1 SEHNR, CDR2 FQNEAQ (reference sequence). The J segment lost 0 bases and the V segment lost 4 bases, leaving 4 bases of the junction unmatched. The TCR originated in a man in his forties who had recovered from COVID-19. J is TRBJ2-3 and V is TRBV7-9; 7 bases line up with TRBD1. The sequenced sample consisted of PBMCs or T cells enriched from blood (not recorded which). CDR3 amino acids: CASSYPGQSTDTQYF. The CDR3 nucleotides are TGTGCCAGCAGCTATCCGGGACAGAGCACAGATACGCAGTATTTT.